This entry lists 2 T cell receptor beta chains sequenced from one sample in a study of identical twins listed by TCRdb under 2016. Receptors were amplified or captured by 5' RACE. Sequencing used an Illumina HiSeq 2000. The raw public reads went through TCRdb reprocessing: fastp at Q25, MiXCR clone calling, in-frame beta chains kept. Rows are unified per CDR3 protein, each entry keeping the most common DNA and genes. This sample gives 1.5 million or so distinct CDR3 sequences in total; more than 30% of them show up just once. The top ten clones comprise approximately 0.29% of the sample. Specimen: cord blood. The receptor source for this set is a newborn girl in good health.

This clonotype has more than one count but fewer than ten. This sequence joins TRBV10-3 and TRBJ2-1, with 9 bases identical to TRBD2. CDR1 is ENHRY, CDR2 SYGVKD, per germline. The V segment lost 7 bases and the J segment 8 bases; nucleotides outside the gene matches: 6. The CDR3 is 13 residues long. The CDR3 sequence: CAINRGGGDEQFF. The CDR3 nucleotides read TGTGCCATCAATCGCGGGGGGGGCGATGAGCAGTTCTTC.

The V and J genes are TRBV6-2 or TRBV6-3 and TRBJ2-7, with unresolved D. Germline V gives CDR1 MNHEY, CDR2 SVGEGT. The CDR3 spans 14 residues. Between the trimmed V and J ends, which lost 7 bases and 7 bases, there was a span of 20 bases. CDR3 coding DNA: TGTGCCAGCAACGGAGTGAGGCTCTACAATGAGCAGTACTTC. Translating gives CASNGVRLYNEQYF.